These 31 T cell receptor beta chains were sequenced from one sample in a study of T cell clones after liver transplantation. Measured with immunoSEQ multiplex PCR; TCRdb has only the in-frame clones, and not every one. The top ten clones hold approximately 16% of a sample with about 60,000 clones, 71% of them seen once. Sequencing was performed on CD4+ T cells from blood, taken before liver transplant. The receptor source for this set is a human donor who received a liver transplant.

This clone was detected once. J is TRBJ1-4 and V is TRBV6-5, with D perhaps matching TRBD1 (6 bases). The CDR3 covers 15 residues. Trimming cost V 6 bases and J 8 bases, with 19 bases left between them. Germline values: CDR1 MNHEY, CDR2 SVGAGI. This CDR3 reads CASSPETGMEEKLFF. In DNA, the CDR3 is TGTGCCAGCAGCCCGGAAACAGGGATGGAGGAAAAACTGTTTTTT.

V and J are TRBV10-3 and TRBJ1-4, with a tentative D call TRBD1 (6 bases). There are 11 residues in the CDR3. Germline CDR1 ENHRY, CDR2 SYGVKD. Trimming removed 9 bases from V and 7 bases from J, with 9 bases in between. CDR3 in amino acids: CAIGGGEKLFF. CDR3 sequence (DNA): TGTGCCATAGGGGGGGGTGAAAAACTGTTTTTT.

About this clone: In the same sample, other DNA sequences code for this CDR3. V is TRBV11-2 and J is TRBJ1-4; 10 bases map to TRBD1. Per germline, CDR1 SGHAT and CDR2 FQNNGV. The CDR3 has 14 residues. V shed 5 bases and J 8 bases; nucleotides not matched to a gene: 5. The CDR3 DNA is TGTGCCAGCAGCCCGGGACAGGGGTGGGAAAAACTGTTTTTT. This translates into CASSPGQGWEKLFF.

This clone turned up a few times. Other DNA variants within this sample encode the same CDR3. The CDR3 sequence: CASSFDRGYQPQHF. DNA of the CDR3: TGTGCCAGCAGTTTCGACAGGGGGTATCAGCCCCAGCATTTT. The chain uses TRBV28 and TRBJ1-5; 9 positions match TRBD1. From germline, CDR1 is MDHEN and CDR2 SYDVKM. The CDR3 sequence is 14 residues long. J gave up 5 bases and V 3 bases, and 2 bases lay outside the gene matches.

The chain carries TRBV5-4 and TRBJ1-2, with TRBD1 matching over 11 bases. The CDR3 totals 14 residues. Germline V gene lookup returns CDR1 SGHNT and CDR2 YYREEE (reference sequence). Trimming took 4 bases from V and 8 from J; bases not matched to a gene: 7. CDR3 loop: CASSVGQGVEGYTF. CDR3 DNA sequence: TGTGCCAGCAGCGTGGGACAGGGGGTAGAAGGCTACACCTTC.

By sample share, this clone is medium-sized. The V gene is TRBV11-3, the J gene TRBJ2-2; the D gene is possibly TRBD2 (5 bases). Trimming took off 1 base at V and 3 bases at J, with 12 bases between the two ends. The CDR3 sequence is 16 residues long. Germline-derived CDR1 and CDR2 are SGHNT and YENEEA. The CDR3 region has the DNA TGTGCCAGCAGCTTAGGAGGATCGCGGGACACCGGGGAGCTGTTTTTT. This codes for CASSLGGSRDTGELFF.

The genes are TRBV11-3 and TRBJ2-3; 7 positions match TRBD1. V dropped 5 bases and J dropped 4; count of bases not matched to a gene: 9. Per the germline V gene, CDR1 is SGHNT and CDR2 is YENEEA. The CDR3 is made up of 15 amino acids. In DNA, the CDR3 is TGTGCCAGCAGCAGGGACAGTAGCAACGCAGATACGCAGTATTTT. It translates to CASSRDSSNADTQYF.

V gene TRBV6-5 combines with J gene TRBJ2-7; weak D call: TRBD1 (7 bases). The CDR3 is 13 amino acids. V was pared by 7 bases and J by 4 bases, with 14 bases between. Germline V gene lookup returns CDR1 MNHEY and CDR2 SVGAGI. The CDR3 coding sequence is TGTGCCAGCAAGCCAGGGGGGAGTTACGAGCAGTACTTC. As protein: CASKPGGSYEQYF.

V and J are TRBV27 and TRBJ1-2; D may be TRBD1 (6 bases). V gave up 3 bases and J gave up 8 bases, with 19 bases separating them. The CDR3 is 15 residues long. The V gene's germline CDR1 is MNHEY and CDR2 SMNVEV (reference sequence). CDR3 loop: CASSFIWSGAWGYTF. CDR3 nucleotides: TGTGCCAGCAGTTTTATTTGGTCAGGGGCTTGGGGCTACACCTTC.

This clone occurred once. The chain links TRBV10-3 to TRBJ2-7; TRBD2 might be the D (6 bases). The V end was cut by 7 bases, the J end by 2 bases, with 21 bases between. In germline, CDR1 is ENHRY, CDR2 SYGVKD. The CDR3 spans 16 residues. CDR3 region: CAIKSSGTSITYEQYF. The CDR3 nucleotides are TGTGCCATCAAGTCCTCCGGGACTTCGATAACCTACGAGCAGTACTTC.

The chain couples TRBV5-1 to TRBJ2-1, with D possibly being TRBD2 (5 bases). Trimming took off 1 base at V and 6 bases at J, with 11 bases between the two ends. The CDR3 consists of 14 residues. Per the germline V gene, CDR1 is SGHRS and CDR2 is YFSETQ. This CDR3 is CASSLTSLRNEQFF. CDR3 sequence (DNA): TGCGCCAGCAGCTTGACTAGTCTCCGCAATGAGCAGTTCTTC. The whole variable domain, filled in from reference TRBV5-1 and TRBJ2-1, reads KAGVTQTPRYLIKTRGQQVTLSCSPISGHRSVSWYQQTPGQGLQFLFEYFSETQRNKGNFPGRFSGRQFSNSRSEMNVSTLELGDSALYLCASSLTSLRNEQFFGPGTRLTVL.

The chain carries TRBV30 and TRBJ1-2; a weak D match, TRBD1 (6 bases). The ends were cut back, 5 bases at V and 6 bases at J, with 13 bases in the middle. CDR1 and CDR2 from the germline V gene are GTSNPN and SVGIG (reference sequence). The CDR3 consists of 12 residues. CDR3 protein: CAWSRQVNGYTF. The CDR3 region has the DNA TGTGCCTGGTCAAGACAGGTTAATGGCTACACCTTC. Variable domain in full (rest from reference TRBV30 and TRBJ1-2): SQTIHQWPATLVQPVGSPLSLECTVEGTSNPNLYWYRQAAGRGLQLLFYSVGIGQISSEVPQNLSASRPQDRQFILSSKKLLLSDSGFYLCAWSRQVNGYTFGSGTRLTVV.

This clone was seen only a few times. The chain has TRBV27 and TRBJ1-3; tentatively, D is TRBD1 (6 bases). CDR1 is MNHEY, CDR2 SMNVEV, per germline (reference sequence). Trimming took off 5 bases at V and 4 bases at J, with 9 bases between the two ends. The CDR3 runs 13 residues. The CDR3 sequence is CASSQQGGNTIYF. CDR3 DNA: TGTGCCAGCAGTCAGCAGGGGGGAAACACCATATATTTT.

This clone was seen only a few times. V and J are TRBV7-8 and TRBJ2-1; unclear D gene. Germline CDR1 reads SGHVS; CDR2 reads FQNEAQ. The V end was cut by 5 bases, the J end by 8 bases, with 10 bases between. This CDR3 is built from 12 residues. This CDR3 reads CASSPSQDEQFF. The CDR3 DNA sequence: TGTGCCAGCAGCCCCTCCCAGGATGAGCAGTTCTTC. Variable domain in full (rest from reference TRBV7-8 and TRBJ2-1): GAGVSQSPRYKVAKRGQDVALRCDPISGHVSLFWYQQALGQGPEFLTYFQNEAQLDKSGLPSDRFFAERPEGSVSTLKIQRTQQEDSAVYLCASSPSQDEQFFGPGTRLTVL.

V gene TRBV4-1 combines with J gene TRBJ1-2; a weak D match, TRBD1 (6 bases). Germline V CDR1 and CDR2: MGHRA, YSYEKL. The CDR3 has 18 amino acids. V was clipped by 0 bases and J by 4 bases, with 21 bases between them. CDR3 loop: CASSQDSPGKGDSYGYTF. The CDR3, as DNA: TGCGCCAGCAGCCAAGATTCCCCAGGTAAGGGGGATAGCTATGGCTACACCTTC.

This clone was detected only a few times. The rearrangement uses TRBV6-1 and TRBJ1-2; TRBD1 matches at 9 bases. The CDR3 consists of 16 residues. Germline V gives CDR1 MNHNS, CDR2 SASEGT. V lost 4 bases, J lost 0 bases, and 6 bases stayed unmatched. In DNA form, the CDR3 reads TGTGCCAGCAGTGGGGACAGGGAAGGAACTAACTATGGCTACACCTTC. It translates to CASSGDREGTNYGYTF.

V usage is TRBV6-1 and J usage is TRBJ1-5, with 8 bases fitting TRBD1. This CDR3 comprises 16 residues. Germline V lookup: CDR1 MNHNS, CDR2 SASEGT. The V gene end was trimmed by 3 bases and the J gene end by 5 bases; junction bases not matched to a gene: 9. The CDR3 DNA sequence: TGTGCCAGCAGTGATGAGGGCAGGGGGCTCGATCAGCCCCAGCATTTT. Its translation is CASSDEGRGLDQPQHF.

The V call is TRBV9, the J call TRBJ1-4, with 11 bases aligning to TRBD1. Germline V CDR1 and CDR2: SGDLS, YYNGEE. This CDR3 has 15 residues. V was pared by 4 bases and J by 8 bases, with 7 bases of the junction left unmatched. The CDR3 DNA reads TGTGCCAGCAGCTCCCCCGGGACAGGGGGAGAAAAACTGTTTTTT. Its protein is CASSSPGTGGEKLFF.

The V call is TRBV9, the J call TRBJ2-7, with 8 bases matching TRBD2. Per germline, CDR1 SGDLS and CDR2 YYNGEE. CDR3 size: 16 residues. J gave up 4 bases and V 0 bases, and 9 bases lay outside the gene matches. The CDR3 coding sequence is TGTGCCAGCAGCGTAGGGGTGACGGGGGGGCTTTACGAGCAGTACTTC. Its protein product is CASSVGVTGGLYEQYF.

The chain combines TRBV6-5 with TRBJ2-3, with D uncertain. CDR1 and CDR2 (germline): MNHEY, SVGAGI. The CDR3 consists of 13 residues. V was pared by 8 bases and J by 3 bases, with 12 bases between. CDR3 protein: CASSERRTDTQYF. CDR3 coding DNA: TGTGCCAGCTCGGAGAGGCGAACAGATACGCAGTATTTT.

This clone came up once. V gene TRBV28 combines with J gene TRBJ1-2, with 10 bases aligning to TRBD1. There are 14 residues in the CDR3. The germline CDR1 and CDR2 sequences are MDHEN and SYDVKM. The ends lost 4 bases at V and 2 bases at J; junction bases unmatched: 1. The CDR3 region is CASSSGQGNYGYTF. CDR3 DNA sequence: TGTGCCAGCAGTTCGGGACAGGGGAACTATGGCTACACCTTC.

This sequence joins TRBV11-2 and TRBJ1-2; D unclear. The length of the CDR3 is 13 residues. Germline CDR1 is SGHAT and CDR2 is FQNNGV. The V and J ends lost 1 base and 8 bases respectively, with 11 bases between them. CDR3 DNA: TGTGCCAGCAGCTTAGGGTCGGCGGGGGGCTACACCTTC. Amino acid sequence: CASSLGSAGGYTF.

There are a few counts of this clone. The J gene is TRBJ1-6, the V gene TRBV5-1; 7 nucleotides match TRBD1. The CDR3 spans 15 residues. In germline, CDR1 is SGHRS, CDR2 YFSETQ. V lost 0 bases, J lost 8 bases, and 5 bases stayed unmatched. The CDR3 sequence is CASSLGTGVYSPLHF. The CDR3 region has the DNA TGCGCCAGCAGCTTGGGGACAGGAGTATATTCACCCCTCCACTTT. The full variable domain, with the rest looked up from reference TRBV5-1 and TRBJ1-6, is KAGVTQTPRYLIKTRGQQVTLSCSPISGHRSVSWYQQTPGQGLQFLFEYFSETQRNKGNFPGRFSGRQFSNSRSEMNVSTLELGDSALYLCASSLGTGVYSPLHFGNGTRLTVT.

The chain carries TRBV7-8 and TRBJ1-3, with 8 bases identical to TRBD1. With 5 bases clipped from V and 0 bases from J, the junction kept 6 bases outside the gene matches. Germline-derived CDR1 and CDR2 are SGHVS and FQNEAQ. This CDR3 is 16 amino acids long. CDR3 in amino acids: CASSRQGSYSGNTIYF. In DNA, the CDR3 is TGTGCCAGCAGCAGACAGGGGAGTTACTCTGGAAACACCATATATTTT.

The rearrangement links TRBV2 to TRBJ1-1; D gene ambiguous. The V gene lost 6 bases and the J gene lost 4 bases, with 18 bases spanning the gap. Germline V gene data show CDR1 as SNHLY and CDR2 as FYNNEI. This CDR3 is built from 15 residues. CDR3 nucleotide sequence: TGTGCCAGCAGGGTTACATTAATGGCCGCCACTGAAGCTTTCTTT. Translation: CASRVTLMAATEAFF.

This sequence joins TRBV27 and TRBJ1-5; possible D gene TRBD1, 5 bases. V shed 6 bases and J shed 0 bases, with 24 bases lying between them. The CDR3 totals 19 residues. CDR1 is MNHEY, CDR2 SMNVEV, per germline (reference sequence). In nucleotides, the CDR3 is TGTGCCAGCAGACCGTTTCAGGGAGGCAAGGGGTATAGCAATCAGCCCCAGCATTTT. Translation gives CASRPFQGGKGYSNQPQHF.

The rearrangement links TRBV11-2 to TRBJ2-2, with TRBD1 matching over 7 bases. CDR1 and CDR2 from the germline V gene are SGHAT and FQNNGV. The ends lost 1 base at V and 7 bases at J; junction bases unmatched: 6. The CDR3 has 15 residues. The CDR3 protein is CASSLAGQLVGELFF. The CDR3 DNA is TGTGCCAGCAGCTTAGCGGGACAGTTGGTCGGGGAGCTGTTTTTT.

This clone was seen a few times. The chain recombines TRBV30 with TRBJ1-5, with D maybe TRBD1 (5 bases). This CDR3 is built from 16 residues. V dropped 3 bases and J dropped 0 bases, with 15 bases sitting between them. Germline CDR1 GTSNPN, CDR2 SVGIG (reference sequence). The CDR3 bases are TGTGCCTGGAGCCACCGGGGGATGCTTAGCAATCAGCCCCAGCATTTT. The encoded protein is CAWSHRGMLSNQPQHF.

V and J are TRBV5-1 and TRBJ1-2, with 7 nucleotides matching TRBD1. The length of the CDR3 is 14 residues. Germline CDR1 reads SGHRS; CDR2 reads YFSETQ. V gave up 0 bases and J gave up 6 bases; unmatched junction bases: 5. CDR3 residues: CASSLEGTADGYTF. The CDR3 DNA sequence: TGCGCCAGCAGCTTGGAGGGGACAGCCGATGGCTACACCTTC. The full variable domain, its missing parts supplied by reference TRBV5-1 and TRBJ1-2, is KAGVTQTPRYLIKTRGQQVTLSCSPISGHRSVSWYQQTPGQGLQFLFEYFSETQRNKGNFPGRFSGRQFSNSRSEMNVSTLELGDSALYLCASSLEGTADGYTFGSGTRLTVV.

The V call is TRBV9, the J call TRBJ2-5; TRBD2 matches at 8 bases. J gave up 0 bases and V 0 bases, and 4 bases lay outside the gene matches. The CDR3 spans 16 residues. The V gene's germline CDR1 is SGDLS and CDR2 YYNGEE. The CDR3 DNA reads as TGTGCCAGCAGCGTAGGAAGCGGGGGTTACCAAGAGACCCAGTACTTC. It translates to CASSVGSGGYQETQYF.

The chain has TRBV9 and TRBJ1-2; 8 bases are shared with TRBD1. Germline loops: CDR1 SGDLS, CDR2 YYNGEE. The CDR3 spans 14 residues. V was clipped by 4 bases and J by 2 bases; unmatched bases: 4. The CDR3 sequence is CASSPRTGNYGYTF. CDR3 in DNA: TGTGCCAGCAGCCCCCGGACAGGGAACTATGGCTACACCTTC.